This entry is about one TCR beta chain. Its target is unknown. CDR1 and CDR2 (germline): LNHDA, SQIVND (reference sequence). J gave up 3 bases and V 5 bases, and 4 bases lay outside the gene matches. The CDR3 is made up of 14 amino acids. These data originate in a study of cytomegalovirus exposure and HLA in healthy donors. Study outcomes and limitations: In a later analysis, an Asian-associated ancestry cluster reportedly showed fewer N-insertions than the approximately 640-donor mean. One variant, a missense change in DCLRE1C, was linked in a later analysis to TCR beta V- and J-gene trimming.

Amplification used 60 Vbeta primers and 13 Jbeta primers. Under the authors' procedure: Around 12 million of around 85 million unique TCR beta chains were shared, per a later count. Profiling relied on immunoSEQ multiplex PCR, and the TCRdb table lists in-frame clones only, not all of them. The D gene and trimming were derived from the DNA, and the V and J assignments and clone size from that table. This table holds some 190,000 clones, around three quarters found once. The rearrangement links TRBV19 to TRBJ2-7; 10 nucleotides match TRBD1. The material sequenced was PBMCs. The sequence was collected from a woman under 30 in good health and CMV-seronegative. CDR3: CASSAGTGVYEQYF. In DNA form, the CDR3 reads TGTGCCAGTAGTGCCGGGACAGGGGTCTACGAGCAGTACTTC.